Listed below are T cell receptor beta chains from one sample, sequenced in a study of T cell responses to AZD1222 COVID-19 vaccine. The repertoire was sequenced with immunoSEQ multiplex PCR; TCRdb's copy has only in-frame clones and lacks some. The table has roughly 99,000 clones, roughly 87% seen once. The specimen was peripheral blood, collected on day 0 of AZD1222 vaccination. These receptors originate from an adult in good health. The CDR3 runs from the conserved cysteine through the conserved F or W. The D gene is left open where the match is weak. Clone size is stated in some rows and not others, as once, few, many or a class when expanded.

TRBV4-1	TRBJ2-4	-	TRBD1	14	CASSQGTGRNIQYF	TGCGCCAGCAGCCAGGGGACAGGGCGTAACATTCAGTACTTC
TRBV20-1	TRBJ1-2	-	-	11	CRLRGGDGYTF	TGCAGACTTAGGGGGGGCGATGGCTACACCTTC
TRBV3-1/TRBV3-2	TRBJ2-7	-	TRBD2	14	CASSLRGGLYEQYF	TGTGCCAGCAGCCTGCGGGGGGGCCTATACGAGCAGTACTTC
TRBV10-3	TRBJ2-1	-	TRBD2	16	CAISEIGTSGKNEQFF	TGTGCCATCAGTGAAATCGGGACTAGCGGAAAGAATGAGCAGTTCTTC
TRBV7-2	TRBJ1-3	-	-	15	CASSYMTGSGNTIYF	TGTGCCAGCAGCTACATGACAGGCTCTGGAAACACCATATATTTT
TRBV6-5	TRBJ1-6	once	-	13	CASSSGPDSPLHF	TGTGCCAGCAGTTCGGGCCCCGATTCACCCCTCCACTTT
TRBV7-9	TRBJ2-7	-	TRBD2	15	CASSLRTSGSYEQYF	TGTGCCAGCAGCTTAAGGACTAGCGGTTCCTACGAGCAGTACTTC
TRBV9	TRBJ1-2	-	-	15	CASSVGEVGSYGYTF	TGTGCCAGCAGCGTAGGGGAGGTAGGGTCCTATGGCTACACCTTC
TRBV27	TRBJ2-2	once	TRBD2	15	CASSLGGRPTGELFF	TGTGCCAGCAGTTTGGGAGGGAGGCCCACCGGGGAGCTGTTTTTT
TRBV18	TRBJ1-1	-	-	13	CASSDTGSAEAFF	TGTGCCAGCTCGGACACAGGGAGCGCTGAAGCTTTCTTT
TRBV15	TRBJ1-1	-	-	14	CATSHDERGTEAFF	TGTGCCACCAGCCACGATGAGCGCGGCACTGAAGCTTTCTTT
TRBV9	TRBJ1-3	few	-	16	CASSPTSQGLGNTIYF	TGTGCCAGCAGCCCCACCTCGCAGGGCCTTGGTAACACCATATATTTT
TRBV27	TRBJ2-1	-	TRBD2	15	CASSAGLAGEDEQFF	TGTGCCAGCAGCGCGGGACTAGCGGGGGAGGATGAGCAGTTCTTC
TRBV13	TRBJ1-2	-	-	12	CASSRTREGYTF	TGTGCCAGCAGCCGGACCAGGGAAGGCTACACCTTC
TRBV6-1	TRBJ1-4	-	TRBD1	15	CASSEGTGEFEKLFF	TGTGCCAGCAGTGAGGGGACAGGGGAGTTTGAAAAACTGTTTTTT
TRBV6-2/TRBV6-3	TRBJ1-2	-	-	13	CASSMGASHGYTF	TGTGCCAGCAGCATGGGGGCCAGCCATGGCTACACCTTC
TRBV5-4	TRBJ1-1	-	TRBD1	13	CASSSPGQGEAFF	TGTGCCAGCAGCTCACCCGGACAGGGGGAAGCTTTCTTT
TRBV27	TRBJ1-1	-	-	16	CASRGSLGRENTEAFF	TGTGCCAGCAGAGGGTCCCTGGGCAGGGAAAACACTGAAGCTTTCTTT
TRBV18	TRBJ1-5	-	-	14	CASSPEGRDQPQHF	TGTGCCAGCTCACCGGAGGGCCGAGATCAGCCCCAGCATTTT
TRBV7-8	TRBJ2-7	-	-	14	CASSAHRVGYEQYF	TGTGCCAGCAGCGCCCACAGGGTAGGCTACGAGCAGTACTTC
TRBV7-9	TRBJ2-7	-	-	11	CASSQKYEQYF	TGTGCCAGCAGCCAGAAGTACGAGCAGTACTTC
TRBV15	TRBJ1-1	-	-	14	CATSRVRADTEAFF	TGTGCCACCAGCAGAGTCCGGGCGGACACTGAAGCTTTCTTT
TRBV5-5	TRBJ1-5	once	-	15	CASSARHASNQPQHF	TGTGCCAGCAGCGCAAGACACGCAAGCAATCAGCCCCAGCATTTT
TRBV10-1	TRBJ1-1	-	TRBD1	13	CASPDRANTEAFF	TGCGCCAGCCCAGACAGGGCGAACACTGAAGCTTTCTTT
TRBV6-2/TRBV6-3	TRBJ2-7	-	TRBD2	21	CASSYSITPSGRAQNLYEQYF	TGTGCCAGCAGTTACTCGATCACTCCTAGCGGGAGGGCTCAAAATCTCTACGAGCAGTACTTC
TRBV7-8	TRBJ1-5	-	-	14	CASSPGQSYQPQHF	TGTGCCAGCAGCCCCGGACAGAGCTATCAGCCCCAGCATTTT
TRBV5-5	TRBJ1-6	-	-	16	CASSGSVSLYNSPLHF	TGTGCCAGCAGCGGGAGTGTCTCACTGTATAATTCACCCCTCCACTTT
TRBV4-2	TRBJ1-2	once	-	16	CASSQDALVTNYGYTF	TGTGCCAGCAGCCAAGATGCCCTAGTTACGAACTATGGCTACACCTTC
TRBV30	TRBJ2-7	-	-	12	CSLEPNAYEQYF	TGTTCCCTGGAACCCAACGCCTACGAGCAGTACTTC
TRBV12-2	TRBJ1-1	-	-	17	CASRLTHPSGTRYEAFF	TGTGCAAGTCGCTTGACCCATCCCTCCGGGACCAGATATGAAGCTTTCTTT
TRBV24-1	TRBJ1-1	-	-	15	CATSGKTGLPSEAFF	TGTGCCACCAGTGGGAAAACAGGGCTGCCTTCTGAAGCTTTCTTT
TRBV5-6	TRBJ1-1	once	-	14	CASSLGRLNTEAFF	TGTGCCAGCAGCCTTGGACGTCTGAACACTGAAGCTTTCTTT
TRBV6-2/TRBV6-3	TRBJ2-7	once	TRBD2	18	CASSPPGLAGGPTIEQYF	TGTGCCAGCAGTCCCCCGGGACTAGCGGGAGGGCCTACTATCGAGCAGTACTTC
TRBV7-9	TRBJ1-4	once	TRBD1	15	CASSPGQGANEKLFF	TGTGCCAGCAGCCCGGGACAGGGGGCTAATGAAAAACTGTTTTTT
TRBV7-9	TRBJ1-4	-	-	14	CASSFQTASEKLFF	TGTGCCAGCAGCTTCCAGACAGCTAGTGAAAAACTGTTTTTT
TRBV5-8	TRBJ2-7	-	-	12	CASSPLDYEQYF	TGTGCCAGCAGCCCTTTGGACTACGAGCAGTACTTC
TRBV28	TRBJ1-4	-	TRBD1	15	CASSSPNRGREKLFF	TGTGCCAGCAGTTCCCCGAACAGGGGGAGGGAAAAACTGTTTTTT
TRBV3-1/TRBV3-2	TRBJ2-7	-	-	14	CASSPAVTAGEQYF	TGTGCCAGCAGCCCAGCGGTTACCGCGGGGGAGCAGTACTTC
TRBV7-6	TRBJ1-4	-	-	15	CASSLGGREFEKLFF	TGTGCCAGCAGCCTAGGGGGGCGGGAGTTCGAAAAACTGTTTTTT
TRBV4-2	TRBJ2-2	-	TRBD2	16	CASSQERLAVTGELFF	TGTGCCAGCAGCCAAGAAAGGCTAGCGGTTACCGGGGAGCTGTTTTTT
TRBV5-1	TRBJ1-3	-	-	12	CASSLDGNTIYF	TGCGCCAGCAGCTTGGATGGAAACACCATATATTTT
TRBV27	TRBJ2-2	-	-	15	CASSLSVGGTGELFF	TGTGCCAGCAGTTTATCAGTAGGGGGCACCGGGGAGCTGTTTTTT
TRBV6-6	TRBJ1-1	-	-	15	CASSPPMSPNTEAFF	TGTGCCAGCAGTCCTCCTATGAGTCCGAACACTGAAGCTTTCTTT
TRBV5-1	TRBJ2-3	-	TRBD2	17	CASRQPSGRASTDTQYF	TGCGCCAGCAGACAGCCTAGCGGACGAGCTAGCACAGATACGCAGTATTTT
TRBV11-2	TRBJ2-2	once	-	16	CASSLERTANTGELFF	TGTGCCAGCAGCTTAGAAAGGACAGCGAACACCGGGGAGCTGTTTTTT
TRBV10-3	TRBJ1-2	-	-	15	CAISGDTDPNYGYTF	TGTGCCATCAGTGGTGATACAGACCCTAACTATGGCTACACCTTC
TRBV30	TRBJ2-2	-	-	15	CAWGVGRGYTGELFF	TGTGCCTGGGGGGTGGGCCGGGGATACACCGGGGAGCTGTTTTTT
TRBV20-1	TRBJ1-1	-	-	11	CSAPRGTEAFF	TGCAGTGCCCCGAGAGGAACTGAAGCTTTCTTT
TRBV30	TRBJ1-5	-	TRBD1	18	CAWSVAGTGGNLRQPQHF	TGTGCCTGGAGTGTAGCTGGGACAGGGGGAAATCTTCGTCAGCCCCAGCATTTT